Below, 23 T cell receptor beta chains from the same sample are listed, as sequenced in a study of blood T cell repertoires in COVID-19. Clones were sequenced by immunoSEQ multiplex PCR, and TCRdb holds only the in-frame ones, with some missing. The sample yields 200,000 to 250,000 clones, around 80% seen once. The sample comprised PBMCs or T cells enriched from blood (not recorded which). The receptor set was obtained from a man aged 35 to 55 who had recovered from COVID-19.

Only a few counts were recorded for this clone. The chain employs TRBV5-1 and TRBJ1-2, with 10 bases that match TRBD1. Germline values: CDR1 SGHRS, CDR2 YFSETQ. The CDR3 totals 16 residues. V was clipped by 3 bases and J by 8 bases; unmatched bases: 13. The CDR3 nucleotides are TGCGCCAGCAGCTCGGTTGGGGGACAGGGGTTCGGAGGCTACACCTTC. Amino acid sequence: CASSSVGGQGFGGYTF.

This CDR3 reads CASSQMSGVGYEQYF. The CDR3 DNA reads as TGTGCCAGCAGCCAAATGTCGGGAGTAGGCTACGAGCAGTACTTC. The V call is TRBV3-1 (or the pseudogene TRBV3-2), the J call TRBJ2-7, with D tentatively TRBD2 (6 bases). Germline CDR1 LGHDT, CDR2 YNNKEL (reference sequence). Trimming cost V 2 bases and J 3 bases, with 14 bases left between them. This CDR3 region has 15 residues.

The chain carries TRBV3-1 (or the pseudogene TRBV3-2) and TRBJ2-5, with D unclear. This CDR3 has 12 residues. The ends were cut back, 2 bases at V and 6 bases at J, with 7 bases in the middle. In germline, CDR1 is LGHDT, CDR2 YNNKEL (reference sequence). The chain's CDR3 is CASSQSEKTQYF. The CDR3 DNA reads as TGTGCCAGCAGCCAAAGCGAGAAGACCCAGTACTTC.

J is TRBJ2-2 and V is TRBV28; 7 bases map to TRBD2. Trimming removed 2 bases from V and 4 bases from J; junction bases left unmatched: 7. Germline CDR1 reads MDHEN; CDR2 reads SYDVKM. The CDR3 length is 16 residues. The CDR3 protein is CASSLHGAGVTGELFF. The DNA for the CDR3 is TGTGCCAGCAGTTTACACGGGGCGGGGGTCACCGGGGAGCTGTTTTTT.

This chain joins TRBV7-2 and TRBJ1-1; weak D call: TRBD1 (5 bases). The CDR3 contains 14 residues. Looked up from germline, CDR1 is SGHTA and CDR2 is FQGNSA. Deletions cut 1 base from V and 3 bases from J, with 9 bases between. CDR3 coding DNA: TGTGCCAGCAGCTTAGACGACAGACACACTGAAGCTTTCTTT. It encodes CASSLDDRHTEAFF.

V is TRBV4-1 and J is TRBJ2-1; TRBD2 aligns across 13 bases. The J segment lost 7 bases and the V segment lost 1 base, leaving 1 base of the junction unmatched. Germline values: CDR1 MGHRA, CDR2 YSYEKL. There are 15 residues in the CDR3. The CDR3 sequence: CASSQGLAGGNEQFF. In nucleotides, the CDR3 is TGCGCCAGCAGCCAAGGACTAGCGGGGGGTAATGAGCAGTTCTTC.

Concerning this clone itself: The sample carries other DNA sequences with the same CDR3. The rearrangement uses TRBV5-6 and TRBJ2-1; 8 bases fit TRBD1. CDR1 is SGHDT, CDR2 YYEEEE, per germline. V dropped 5 bases and J dropped 0; count of bases not matched to a gene: 4. The CDR3 contains 15 residues. For the CDR3, the DNA is TGTGCCAGCAGTCCCGACAGGGGCTCCTACAATGAGCAGTTCTTC. The encoded protein is CASSPDRGSYNEQFF.

J is TRBJ1-2 and V is TRBV9; D unclear. CDR1 is SGDLS, CDR2 YYNGEE, per germline. Trimming shortened V by 0 bases and J by 0 bases, and 6 bases separated the two germline ends. The length of the CDR3 is 14 residues. CDR3 region: CASSVAPANYGYTF. CDR3 nucleotide sequence: TGTGCCAGCAGCGTAGCACCAGCTAACTATGGCTACACCTTC.

This chain joins TRBV5-4 and TRBJ1-2; D is unresolved. V was shortened by 4 bases and J by 5 bases, with 15 bases between the two germline ends. CDR1 is SGHNT and CDR2 is YYREEE in the germline V gene (reference sequence). CDR3 size: 14 residues. CDR3 DNA sequence: TGTGCCAGCAGCAGCCGTGGCAGAGGATATGGCTACACCTTC. Protein: CASSSRGRGYGYTF.

This clone occurred a few times. The chain uses TRBV6-5 and TRBJ1-2, with 7 bases identical to TRBD1. The length of the CDR3 is 14 residues. With 2 bases clipped from V and 5 bases from J, the junction kept 5 bases outside the gene matches. Germline lookup yields CDR1 MNHEY and CDR2 SVGAGI. CDR3 DNA sequence: TGTGCCAGCAGTTACCGGACAGGCAAATATGGCTACACCTTC. Protein: CASSYRTGKYGYTF.

The chain couples TRBV18 to TRBJ2-6, with 7 bases lining up with TRBD1. The CDR3 loop spans 16 amino acids. Germline V gene data show CDR1 as KGHSH and CDR2 as LQKENI. Unmatched junction bases numbered 6, after V lost 6 bases and J lost 1 base. In nucleotides, the CDR3 is TGTGCCAGCTCCGGACAGGCCCTATCTGGGGCCAACGTCCTGACTTTC. Amino acid sequence: CASSGQALSGANVLTF.

This rearrangement joins TRBV29-1 to TRBJ1-1, with TRBD1 identical over 12 bases. The V and J ends lost 6 bases and 11 bases, in that order; junction bases with no gene match: 7. Germline values: CDR1 SQVTM, CDR2 ANQGSEA. The CDR3 runs to 12 residues. This CDR3 is CSVRGDRGQAFF. The CDR3 region has the DNA TGCAGCGTGAGGGGGGACAGGGGGCAGGCTTTCTTT.

This chain uses TRBV4-3 with TRBJ2-5; TRBD1 might be the D (7 bases). Germline loops: CDR1 LGHNA, CDR2 YSLEER. CDR3 length: 16 residues. Trimming removed 0 bases from V and 3 bases from J, with 14 bases in between. CDR3 protein: CASSQDLRDSKETQYF. CDR3 DNA: TGCGCCAGCAGCCAAGATTTGCGGGACAGTAAAGAGACCCAGTACTTC.

The count of this clone is one. V and J are TRBV7-3 and TRBJ2-2, with 9 bases fitting TRBD2. The CDR3 spans 16 residues. Unmatched junction bases numbered 0, after V lost 0 bases and J lost 1 base. Germline-derived CDR1 and CDR2 are SGHTA and FQGTGA. The CDR3 reads CASSLTLAGNTGELFF. DNA of the CDR3: TGTGCCAGCAGCTTAACACTAGCGGGGAACACCGGGGAGCTGTTTTTT.

In its sample, this clone was seen a few times. The V and J genes are TRBV7-9 and TRBJ1-6; D gene ambiguous. The germline gives CDR1 SEHNR, CDR2 FQNEAQ (reference sequence). Trimming took 5 bases from V and 12 from J, leaving 11 bases between them. The CDR3 sequence is 12 residues long. The CDR3 DNA sequence: TGTGCCAGCAGCCGCGGGGAGGGACCCCTCCACTTT. Its protein is CASSRGEGPLHF.

This rearrangement joins TRBV29-1 to TRBJ1-1, with 8 bases lining up with TRBD1. Germline CDR1 is SQVTM and CDR2 is ANQGSEA. V dropped 5 bases and J dropped 4; count of bases not matched to a gene: 6. The CDR3 sequence is 13 residues long. The CDR3: CSVTGGTATEAFF. Here the CDR3 DNA reads TGCAGCGTTACAGGGGGTACGGCCACTGAAGCTTTCTTT.

The rearrangement uses TRBV23-1 and TRBJ2-6; 10 nucleotides match TRBD1. TRBV23-1 qualifies as an ORF whose function is uncertain. Trimming at V came to 0 bases and at J to 2 bases, leaving 13 bases not matched to a gene. CDR3 size: 21 residues. The DNA for the CDR3 is TGCGCCAGCAGTCAATCGCGGGGACAGGGGACTCTAGAAGCTGGGGCCAACGTCCTGACTTTC. This codes for CASSQSRGQGTLEAGANVLTF.

CDR3: CASSQDLQGRNSPLHF. The CDR3 bases are TGCGCCAGCAGCCAAGATCTACAGGGGAGGAATTCACCCCTCCACTTT. This chain joins TRBV4-1 and TRBJ1-6, with 7 bases aligning to TRBD1. Germline V lookup: CDR1 MGHRA, CDR2 YSYEKL. Trimming cost V 0 bases and J 7 bases; bases outside gene matches: 6. The CDR3 loop spans 16 amino acids.

The chain recombines TRBV5-6 with TRBJ2-5; tentative D call: TRBD2 (5 bases). This CDR3 is built from 15 residues. The V and J ends lost 1 base and 0 bases respectively, with 10 bases between them. The V gene's germline CDR1 is SGHDT and CDR2 YYEEEE. The CDR3 DNA is TGTGCCAGCAGCTTGCCGGGGAAGCACCAAGAGACCCAGTACTTC. Amino acids: CASSLPGKHQETQYF.

This chain joins TRBV5-1 and TRBJ1-4; D is possibly TRBD1 (6 bases). V was clipped by 1 base and J by 8 bases, with 12 bases between them. Germline V lookup: CDR1 SGHRS, CDR2 YFSETQ. The CDR3 contains 14 residues. This CDR3 reads CASSLYRVGEKLFF. DNA for the CDR3: TGCGCCAGCAGCTTGTACAGGGTCGGGGAAAAACTGTTTTTT.

This chain uses TRBV11-3 with TRBJ1-1; TRBD1 agrees at 9 bases. There are 14 residues in the CDR3. Germline values: CDR1 SGHNT, CDR2 YENEEA. J gave up 10 bases and V 4 bases, and 10 bases lay outside the gene matches. This chain's CDR3 is CASSSPSTGGRAFF. Here the CDR3 DNA reads TGTGCCAGCAGCTCTCCCTCGACAGGGGGGAGAGCTTTCTTT.

This clone was seen a few times. V is TRBV11-2 and J is TRBJ2-5, with 15 nucleotides matching TRBD2. Germline CDR1 SGHAT, CDR2 FQNNGV. Germline trimming cut 5 bases from V and 0 bases from J; bases unmatched to any gene: 4. This CDR3 has 17 residues. The CDR3: CASSPGTSGGYQETQYF. The DNA of the CDR3 is TGTGCCAGCAGCCCCGGGACTAGCGGGGGGTACCAAGAGACCCAGTACTTC. Full variable domain (remainder filled in from reference TRBV11-2 and TRBJ2-5): EAGVAQSPRYKIIEKRQSVAFWCNPISGHATLYWYQQILGQGPKLLIQFQNNGVVDDSQLPKDRFSAERLKGVDSTLKIQPAKLEDSAVYLCASSPGTSGGYQETQYFGPGTRLLVL.

The genes are TRBV27 and TRBJ1-1; maybe TRBD1 (5 bases). The germline V gene has CDR1 MNHEY and CDR2 SMNVEV (reference sequence). V was pared by 1 base and J by 5 bases, with 20 bases between. The CDR3 has 17 amino acids. This CDR3 reads CASSLLAIGGGKTEAFF. The CDR3 DNA reads as TGTGCCAGCAGTTTATTAGCAATCGGGGGTGGAAAGACTGAAGCTTTCTTT.